The text below deals with one TCR beta chain. TCRdb's copy holds only in-frame clones and misses some; the assay was immunoSEQ multiplex PCR. This table holds fewer than 50,000 clones, roughly 57% found once. CDR3 length equals 16 residues. J lost 6 bases, V lost 1 base, and 6 bases had no gene match. The V gene's germline CDR1 is SEHNR and CDR2 FQNEAQ (reference sequence). The sample is drawn from a study of cytotoxic CD8 clonotypes in ibrutinib-treated CLL. Study in general: There were around twelve relapsed/refractory patients and about 14 treatment-naive patients, and around 17 were IGHV unmutated.

This sequence was found in a human donor with chronic lymphocytic leukemia. V is TRBV7-9 and J is TRBJ1-6, with TRBD1 matching 7 bases. The specimen comprised PBMCs, sampled after 12 months of ibrutinib treatment. This CDR3 reads CASSLVGDSFNSPLHF. The CDR3 DNA sequence: TGTGCCAGCAGCTTAGTCGGGGACAGTTTTAATTCACCCCTCCACTTT.